Below are 13 T cell receptor beta chains sequenced from a single sample in a study of shared clonotypes between healthy human individuals. Data came from immunoSEQ multiplex PCR; TCRdb stores just in-frame clones and leaves some out. The sample lists 400,000 or so clones, roughly 96% occurring once. Sequenced material: memory CD8+ T cells sorted from blood. Described subset: CD45RO+ cells pooled with CCR7-negative TemRA cells. All receptors derive from a man between 25 and 39 years old in good health.

This chain uses TRBV10-3 with TRBJ1-4, with a tentative D call TRBD1 (6 bases). Trimming took 6 bases from V and 0 from J, leaving 11 bases between them. Germline assignment: CDR1 ENHRY and CDR2 SYGVKD. The CDR3 is 15 amino acids. The CDR3 DNA sequence: TGTGCCATCAGCTTTTCAGGGGCAACTAATGAAAAACTGTTTTTT. It codes for CAISFSGATNEKLFF.

The rearrangement joins TRBV16 to TRBJ2-5, with D possibly matching TRBD1 (5 bases). The germline V gene encodes CDR1 KGHSY and CDR2 FQNENV. The CDR3 runs 12 residues. Trimming left V 4 bases short and J 2 bases short, with 5 bases between. The CDR3 DNA follows: TGTGCCAGCAGCCGACAGCAAGAGACCCAGTACTTC. This codes for CASSRQQETQYF.

The chain recombines TRBV19 with TRBJ2-7; maybe TRBD2 (5 bases). CDR1 is LNHDA and CDR2 is SQIVND in the germline V gene (reference sequence). The CDR3 runs 15 residues. V lost 1 base, J lost 0 bases, and 10 bases lay in between. DNA for the CDR3: TGTGCCAGTAGTATAGTAGCGAAGAGCTCCTACGAGCAGTACTTC. Its translation is CASSIVAKSSYEQYF.

The chain links TRBV15 to TRBJ2-2, with D uncertain. The CDR3 has 13 residues. Germline-derived CDR1 and CDR2 are LNHNV and YYDKDF (reference sequence). Trimming shortened V by 0 bases and J by 7 bases, and 6 bases separated the two germline ends. The CDR3 DNA follows: TGTGCCACCAGCAGAGATTTCGGCGGGGAGCTGTTTTTT. Protein sequence: CATSRDFGGELFF.

This clone appeared a single time. The chain recombines TRBV7-9 with TRBJ1-2; TRBD1 is a possible D gene (6 bases). Germline V gives CDR1 SEHNR, CDR2 FQNEAQ (reference sequence). This CDR3 contains 12 residues. V lost 3 bases to trimming and J lost 8 bases, with 10 bases between them. CDR3 nucleotides: TGTGCCAGCAGCTTCTCAGGGGACGGCTACACCTTC. This translates into CASSFSGDGYTF.

The chain is built from TRBV7-2 and TRBJ2-2; 7 bases map to TRBD2. Germline-derived CDR1 and CDR2 are SGHTA and FQGNSA. V shed 5 bases and J 5 bases; nucleotides not matched to a gene: 8. This CDR3 is 15 amino acids long. This CDR3 is CASSIGLVGTGELFF. Here the CDR3 DNA reads TGTGCCAGCAGCATCGGACTAGTGGGAACCGGGGAGCTGTTTTTT.

This clone was detected once. The chain employs TRBV5-6 and TRBJ1-1, with 7 bases identical to TRBD1. CDR3 length: 15 amino acids. V was pared by 2 bases and J by 2 bases, with 6 bases of the junction left unmatched. Germline V gene data show CDR1 as SGHDT and CDR2 as YYEEEE. The CDR3 here is CASSFRGRGNTEAFF. Written as DNA, the CDR3 is TGTGCCAGCAGCTTTAGGGGGCGCGGAAACACTGAAGCTTTCTTT.

The V gene is TRBV13, the J gene TRBJ2-7, with 12 bases lining up with TRBD2. CDR1 and CDR2 (germline): PRHDT, FYEKMQ (reference sequence). The length of the CDR3 is 16 residues. Losses at the gene ends were 4 bases for V and 3 bases for J; bases not matched to a gene: 7. The chain's CDR3 is CASSSSGLAGNYEQYF. The CDR3 DNA reads as TGTGCCAGCAGCTCCTCTGGACTAGCGGGAAACTACGAGCAGTACTTC.

The chain employs TRBV5-6 and TRBJ1-1; 8 bases agree with TRBD1. V shed 1 base and J 0 bases; nucleotides not matched to a gene: 8. The germline V gene encodes CDR1 SGHDT and CDR2 YYEEEE. CDR3 length equals 17 residues. The CDR3 protein is CASSLSRTGYVNTEAFF. The CDR3 DNA reads TGTGCCAGCAGCTTGTCCCGGACAGGGTATGTGAACACTGAAGCTTTCTTT.

The chain recombines TRBV5-1 with TRBJ2-1; 8 bases are shared with TRBD2. V lost 3 bases and J lost 5; bases outside the gene matches: 7. This CDR3 is 15 amino acids long. Germline V lookup: CDR1 SGHRS, CDR2 YFSETQ. CDR3 in DNA: TGCGCCAGCAGCTACTCTAGCGGGTTAGACAATGAGCAGTTCTTC. It translates to CASSYSSGLDNEQFF.

This clone was detected only once. CDR3 DNA sequence: TGTGCCAGCAGTGATTTGCGTTCTCAGAGCGTCTATGGCTACACCTTC. This gives the protein CASSDLRSQSVYGYTF. The chain uses TRBV25-1 and TRBJ1-2; D is uncertain. Germline V gene sequence: CDR1 MGHDK, CDR2 SYGVNS. V dropped 3 bases and J dropped 4 bases, with 18 bases sitting between them. The CDR3 length is 16 residues.

Concerning this clone itself: Other nucleotide sequences from this sample produce the same CDR3. The rearrangement uses TRBV5-1 and TRBJ1-5; 9 nucleotides match TRBD1. Germline V lookup: CDR1 SGHRS, CDR2 YFSETQ. With V trimmed by 0 bases and J by 5 bases, 3 bases remained unmatched. This CDR3 region has 15 residues. CDR3 region: CASSLGTGVDQPQHF. The CDR3 nucleotides are TGCGCCAGCAGCTTGGGGACAGGGGTGGATCAGCCCCAGCATTTT.

The chain joins TRBV28 to TRBJ2-3; D gene uncertain. Per germline, CDR1 MDHEN and CDR2 SYDVKM. The V and J ends lost 2 bases and 2 bases respectively, with 11 bases between them. This CDR3 comprises 15 residues. CDR3 region: CASSLPLGLTDTQYF. The CDR3 DNA is TGTGCCAGCAGTTTACCTCTAGGCCTCACAGATACGCAGTATTTT.